This T cell receptor (beta chain) derives from a study of early T cells in non-severe SARS-CoV-2 infection. Study in general: Sequenced material consisted of bulk RNA (from unsorted whole blood), and chains were unpaired.

The CDR3 runs to 13 residues. Germline V gives CDR1 SGHNT, CDR2 YENEEA. V was trimmed by 3 bases and J by 4 bases, leaving 9 bases between them. General study findings and limits: Matches to VDJdb favored anti-spike CD8 responses and missed private and CD4 specificities.

The protocol attached unique molecular identifiers to individual cDNA molecules. TCRdb analysed the 5' RACE reads with MiXCR anew, one entry per CDR3 protein. Of tens of thousands of distinct CDR3 sequences in the sample, roughly 7% were seen once. The sample holds many counts of this clonotype. The antigen is not known. The sequence came from an adult who was a healthcare worker with PCR-confirmed SARS-CoV-2 infection or an uninfected control (not recorded which). The rearrangement links TRBV11-3 to TRBJ1-1; D perhaps matches TRBD1 (5 bases). Input material: whole blood. The CDR3 is CASSFGAGTEAFF. CDR3 nucleotide sequence: TGTGCCAGCAGCTTTGGGGCCGGCACTGAAGCTTTCTTT.